This T cell receptor (beta chain) originates from a study of blood T cell repertoires in COVID-19. In the study overall: Both acute and convalescent COVID-19 samples were obtained from the United States, Italy and Spain. The analysed material was cDNA or gDNA that came from T cells, B-cell-depleted T cells, or PBMCs.

This clone was found a few times. The V gene lost 0 bases and the J gene lost 3 bases, with 10 bases spanning the gap. The CDR3 is 15 amino acids. Germline V gene data show CDR1 as SGHDT and CDR2 as YYEEEE. Profiling relied on immunoSEQ multiplex PCR, and the TCRdb table lists in-frame clones only, not all of them. The sample has approximately 240,000 clones, 65% to 90% seen once. This receptor was obtained from a woman of 80 years or more with active or convalescent COVID-19. The chain recombines TRBV5-6 with TRBJ2-1; no firm D call. The sample taken for sequencing was peripheral blood. This CDR3 is CASSLGGRIYNEQFF. The CDR3 DNA is TGTGCCAGCAGCTTGGGCGGCAGAATCTACAATGAGCAGTTCTTC.